The clone carrying this T cell receptor beta chain was seen repeatedly, ten times or more. The antigen is undetermined. The data are from a study of regulatory T cells in long-lasting Graves disease. Regarding the study as a whole: The study found lower TCR diversity in persistent Graves' patients than in newly diagnosed ones.

Time point of the sample: newly diagnosed GD, antithyroid drugs for less than 3 months. Construction of the TCR library relied on RNA isolated from PBMCs. Libraries of TCR beta came from iRepertoire HTBI primers plus Arm-PCR of CDR3 regions. TCRdb itself ran the multiplex PCR reads through MiXCR, one entry per CDR3 protein. The sample has some 220,000 distinct CDR3 sequences; approximately 18% are singletons. V lost 2 bases to trimming and J lost 0 bases, with 9 bases between them. Germline CDR1 is SGHTA and CDR2 is FQGTGA. The CDR3 has 15 amino acids. The data also belong to a second study, concerning T cells in Graves' hyperthyroidism and ophthalmopathy.

The J gene is TRBJ2-3, the V gene TRBV7-3, with a tentative D call TRBD2 (6 bases). This TCR derives from a woman aged 25 to 39 with Graves disease. The sequencing here drew on peripheral blood mononuclear cells (PBMCs), taken at new diagnosis, from a patient treated with antithyroid drugs. CDR3 amino acids: CASSLAGTSTDTQYF. The DNA for the CDR3 is TGTGCCAGCAGCTTAGCGGGGACTAGCACAGATACGCAGTATTTT. Variable domain in full (rest from reference TRBV7-3 and TRBJ2-3): GAGVSQTPSNKVTEKGKYVELRCDPISGHTALYWYRQSLGQGPEFLIYFQGTGAADDSGLPNDRFFAVRPEGSVSTLKIQRTERGDSAVYLCASSLAGTSTDTQYFGPGTRLTVL.